This TCR beta chain was sequenced in a study of PD-1 blockade in mismatch repair-deficient tumors. General study points: After pembrolizumab, tumor-resident clones rose rapidly, then generally contracted before radiologic responses.

Sequencing used immunoSEQ multiplex PCR; TCRdb keeps in-frame clones, though not all of them. Of roughly 45,000 clones detected, 77% appear once; the ten largest clones hold more than 3%. Deletions cut 0 bases from V and 5 bases from J, with 13 bases between. Germline V gene lookup returns CDR1 KGHSH and CDR2 LQKENI. The CDR3 consists of 15 residues. With respect to this clone: Antigen specificity is unknown.

All patients were mismatch repair deficient, assessed by either PCR or immunohistochemistry. TCR sequencing covered a few patients who responded to pembrolizumab. The chain couples TRBV18 to TRBJ2-5, with D perhaps TRBD1 (5 bases). The origin of this receptor is an adult with mismatch repair-deficient cancer. Here the sequenced sample was PBMCs, taken before pembrolizumab treatment. DNA of the CDR3: TGTGCCAGCTCACCACCAGGCAGGGTGGTGGAGACCCAGTACTTC. Translation: CASSPPGRVVETQYF.